This record concerns one T cell receptor beta chain sequence. Antigen unknown. cDNA synthesis used the whole RNA isolate, giving expressed TCRB sequences. Assay: immunoSEQ multiplex PCR; the TCRdb copy retains only in-frame clones and omits some. Of roughly 310,000 clones listed, about 11% are singletons. Looked up from germline, CDR1 is SGHRS and CDR2 is YFSETQ. This CDR3 is 18 amino acids long. The V gene lost 0 bases and the J gene lost 0 bases, with 17 bases spanning the gap. The data derive from a study of beta chain features in type 1 diabetes. Study at large: Comparable age, gender and cell yields were observed in patients relative to healthy donors.

Study-wide results and limits: Type 1 diabetes patients showed a moderate but significant shortening of TCRB CDR3s in all four CD4+ subsets. Small HLA sub-analyses could not settle whether HLA shapes TCRB rearrangement. PCR might favor shorter templates, but any such skew would affect patients and controls equally.

Sequenced sample: naive CD4+ T cells from blood. V is TRBV5-1 and J is TRBJ2-3, with D possibly being TRBD2 (6 bases). This receptor was identified in a woman aged 30 to 39 in good health. The CDR3: CASSLAGSRERSTDTQYF. The CDR3 nucleotides are TGCGCCAGCAGCTTGGCGGGATCTCGGGAGAGGAGCACAGATACGCAGTATTTT.